The 15 T cell receptor beta chains below all came from one sample that was sequenced in a study of regulatory T cells in long-lasting Graves disease. Time point meaning: newly diagnosed GD, antithyroid drugs for less than 3 months. The TCR library was prepared using RNA isolated from PBMCs. TCR beta libraries were built with iRepertoire HTBI primers and Arm-PCR of CDR3 regions. TCRdb re-analysed the multiplex PCR reads in MiXCR, keeping a single row per CDR3 protein. The data show hundreds of thousands of distinct CDR3 sequences, 15% seen once. This specimen was peripheral blood mononuclear cells (PBMCs), taken at new diagnosis, from a patient treated with antithyroid drugs. The source is a female donor with Graves disease.

This clonotype was seen ten or more times. The rearrangement links TRBV5-1 to TRBJ1-1, with D perhaps matching TRBD1 (6 bases). Germline V CDR1 and CDR2: SGHRS, YFSETQ. Trimming cost V 4 bases and J 2 bases, with 12 bases left between them. CDR3 size: 14 residues. CDR3 sequence (DNA): TGCGCCAGCAGCGAGACACAGGGAAACACTGAAGCTTTCTTT. Translated: CASSETQGNTEAFF.

This clonotype showed up many times. This rearrangement joins TRBV13 to TRBJ1-1; the match to TRBD1 covers 7 bases. CDR3 length: 15 residues. Germline assignment: CDR1 PRHDT and CDR2 FYEKMQ (reference sequence). The junction had 5 bases not matched to a gene; V was cut back by 3 bases and J by 1 base. The CDR3 here is CASSFYQGGNTEAFF. The CDR3 nucleotides read TGTGCCAGCAGCTTTTATCAGGGGGGGAACACTGAAGCTTTCTTT.

The chain is built from TRBV19 and TRBJ1-5; TRBD1 aligns across 8 bases. V was pared by 5 bases and J by 6 bases, with 9 bases of the junction left unmatched. The CDR3 sequence is 15 residues long. Looked up from germline, CDR1 is LNHDA and CDR2 is SQIVND (reference sequence). In DNA, the CDR3 is TGTGCCAGTAGTCTCCGACAGGGGAGGGGTCAGCCCCAGCATTTT. The encoded protein is CASSLRQGRGQPQHF.

This clonotype was counted a few times. It is likely a read error, because the conserved phenylalanine at the end of the CDR3 is missing. V is TRBV11-1 and J is TRBJ2-3, with TRBD2 identical over 8 bases. J lost 7 bases, V lost 2 bases, and 5 bases had no gene match. Germline CDR1 SGHAT, CDR2 FQDESV (reference sequence). The CDR3 is 14 amino acids. The CDR3 protein is CASSLLAGPNTQYL. CDR3 bases: TGTGCCAGCAGCTTACTAGCGGGCCCGAATACGCAGTATCTT.

This clonotype came up many times. The junction departs from germline at one end; a sequencing error may be responsible. The J gene is TRBJ1-1, the V gene TRBV5-1; no firm D call. The CDR3 covers 16 residues. Germline CDR1 is SGHRS and CDR2 is YFSETQ. The CDR3 reads CASSLAGGTMNTEAFF. CDR3 nucleotide sequence: TGTGCCAGCAGCTTGGCCGGAGGTACGATGAACACTGAAGCTTTCTTT. Full variable domain (rest looked up from reference TRBV5-1 and TRBJ1-1): KAGVTQTPRYLIKTRGQQVTLSCSPISGHRSVSWYQQTPGQGLQFLFEYFSETQRNKGNFPGRFSGRQFSNSRSEMNVSTLELGDSALYLCASSLAGGTMNTEAFFGQGTRLTVV.

This clonotype has at least ten counts. The chain has TRBV6-2 or TRBV6-3 and TRBJ1-5, with a possible D match to TRBD1 (5 bases). From germline, CDR1 is MNHEY and CDR2 SVGEGT. CDR3 length: 15 amino acids. The ends were cut back, 4 bases at V and 0 bases at J, with 10 bases in the middle. The CDR3 sequence: CASSSEGSSNQPQHF. The DNA of the CDR3 is TGTGCCAGCAGTTCGGAGGGGTCTAGCAATCAGCCCCAGCATTTT.

Only a few counts were recorded for this clonotype. J is TRBJ1-6 and V is TRBV12-3 or TRBV12-4, with 7 bases that match TRBD1. The CDR3 sequence is 15 residues long. The trim removed 1 base at V and 8 bases at J, leaving 5 bases unmatched. The CDR3 nucleotides read TGTGCCAGCAGTTTAGGACAGGGAGGATATTCACCCCTCCACTTT. It yields the protein CASSLGQGGYSPLHF.

This sequence joins TRBV12-3 or TRBV12-4 and TRBJ2-5; the match to TRBD2 covers 9 bases. V shed 5 bases and J 5 bases; nucleotides not matched to a gene: 12. This CDR3 is built from 16 residues. Here the CDR3 reads CASSEDAGGTGETQYF. In nucleotides, the CDR3 is TGTGCCAGCAGTGAAGATGCGGGAGGGACGGGGGAGACCCAGTACTTC.

V and J are TRBV7-2 and TRBJ2-1; 7 positions agree with TRBD1. The CDR3 length is 16 residues. Trimming at V came to 3 bases and at J to 3 bases, leaving 8 bases not matched to a gene. The germline V gene has CDR1 SGHTA and CDR2 FQGNSA. In nucleotides, the CDR3 is TGTGCCAGCAGCTTGCAGGGGGTTACGTTCTACAATGAGCAGTTCTTC. It is translated as CASSLQGVTFYNEQFF. The entire variable domain, with the rest obtained from reference TRBV7-2 and TRBJ2-1, is as follows: GAGVSQSPSNKVTEKGKDVELRCDPISGHTALYWYRQSLGQGLEFLIYFQGNSAPDKSGLPSDRFSAERTGGSVSTLTIQRTQQEDSAVYLCASSLQGVTFYNEQFFGPGTRLTVL.

This clonotype was recorded at least ten times. CDR3 sequence: CASSPPHQPQHF. CDR3 in DNA: TGTGCCAGCAGCCCCCCCCATCAGCCCCAGCATTTT. This chain links TRBV6-2 or TRBV6-3 with TRBJ1-5; no firm D call. Germline lookup yields CDR1 MNHEY and CDR2 SVGEGT. This CDR3 is 12 amino acids long. Trimming pared 6 bases from V and 5 bases from J, leaving 8 bases between.

The table lists this clonotype with many counts. The chain is built from TRBV24-1 and TRBJ2-7, with a possible D match to TRBD2 (5 bases). The CDR3 loop spans 14 amino acids. V lost 5 bases, J lost 2 bases, and 12 bases lay in between. Germline V gene lookup returns CDR1 KGHDR and CDR2 SFDVKD. In DNA form, the CDR3 reads TGTGCCACCAGTGCCCAGGAGGCCACCTACGAGCAGTACTTC. Encoded protein: CATSAQEATYEQYF.

Ten or more counts support this clonotype. This chain uses TRBV5-4 with TRBJ2-1, with 8 bases that match TRBD2. The DNA end favors TRBJ2-5, so the J call may be wrong. Germline values: CDR1 SGHNT, CDR2 YYREEE (reference sequence). The CDR3 covers 15 residues. The CDR3 loop is CASSIGGGGQETQYF. CDR3 nucleotides: TGTGCCAGCAGCATCGGGGGGGGGGGCCAAGAGACCCAGTACTTC.

This clonotype has just one count. CDR3 sequence reads: CASSQDPRSGGITTDTQYF. The CDR3 bases are TGTGCCAGCAGCCAAGACCCCCGCAGCGGGGGGATAACCACAGATACGCAGTATTTT. The chain links TRBV4-2 to TRBJ2-3, with TRBD2 matching over 9 bases. There are 19 residues in the CDR3. V shed 0 bases and J 2 bases; nucleotides not matched to a gene: 12. Germline CDR1 LGHNA, CDR2 YNFKEQ.

This clonotype was observed at least ten times. V and J are TRBV19 and TRBJ1-5; D is possibly TRBD1 (5 bases). The V gene lost 5 bases and the J gene lost 4 bases, with 24 bases spanning the gap. CDR3 length: 18 residues. In germline, CDR1 is LNHDA, CDR2 SQIVND (reference sequence). DNA for the CDR3: TGTGCCAGTAGTCTACTCCGCCGGGAGGGGAGAAGGAATCAGCCCCAGCATTTT. It translates to CASSLLRREGRRNQPQHF.

This clonotype was counted ten times or more. The rearrangement links TRBV12-3 or TRBV12-4 to TRBJ1-4; 8 nucleotides line up with TRBD1. The CDR3 spans 16 residues. V was clipped by 1 base and J by 8 bases; unmatched bases: 9. CDR3 DNA: TGTGCCAGCAGTTTAGGTACAGGGGGGGTTCAAGAAAAACTGTTTTTT. Its protein is CASSLGTGGVQEKLFF.